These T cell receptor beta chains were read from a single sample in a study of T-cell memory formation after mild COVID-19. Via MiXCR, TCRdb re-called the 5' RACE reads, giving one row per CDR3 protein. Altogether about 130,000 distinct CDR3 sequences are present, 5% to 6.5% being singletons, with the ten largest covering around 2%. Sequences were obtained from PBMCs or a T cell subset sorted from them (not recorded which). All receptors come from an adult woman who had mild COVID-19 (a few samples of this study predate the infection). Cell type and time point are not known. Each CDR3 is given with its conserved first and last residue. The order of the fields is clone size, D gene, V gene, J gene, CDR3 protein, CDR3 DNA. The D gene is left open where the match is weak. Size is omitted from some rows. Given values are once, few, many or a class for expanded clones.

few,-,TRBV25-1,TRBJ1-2,CAARQNYGYTF,TGTGCCGCGAGACAGAACTATGGCTACACCTTC
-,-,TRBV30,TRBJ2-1,CAWSPIWGGLYEQFF,TGTGCCTGGAGTCCTATCTGGGGGGGCCTATATGAGCAGTTCTTC
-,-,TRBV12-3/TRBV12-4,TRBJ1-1,CASRGTNTEAFF,TGTGCCAGCAGGGGGACGAACACTGAAGCTTTCTTT
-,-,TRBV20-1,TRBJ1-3,CSARQPLSGNTIYF,TGCAGTGCGCGACAGCCTCTCTCTGGAAACACCATATATTTT
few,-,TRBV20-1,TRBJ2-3,CSATPGGGTDTQYF,TGCAGTGCTACCCCAGGGGGAGGGACAGATACGCAGTATTTT
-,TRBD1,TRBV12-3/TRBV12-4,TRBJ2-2,CASTWTGSSTGELFF,TGTGCCAGCACTTGGACAGGGAGTTCAACCGGGGAGCTGTTTTTT
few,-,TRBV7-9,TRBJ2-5,CASSLASGVETQYF,TGTGCCAGCAGCTTAGCATCCGGTGTTGAGACCCAGTACTTC
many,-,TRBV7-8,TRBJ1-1,CASSLSPENSEAFF,TGTGCCAGCAGCTTATCCCCCGAAAACTCTGAAGCTTTCTTT
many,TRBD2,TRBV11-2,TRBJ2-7,CASRGIAGGPHEQYF,TGTGCCAGCAGAGGCATAGCGGGAGGGCCCCACGAGCAGTACTTC
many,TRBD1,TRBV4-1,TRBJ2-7,CASSWPGQGTYEQYF,TGCGCCAGCAGCTGGCCGGGACAGGGGACCTACGAGCAGTACTTC
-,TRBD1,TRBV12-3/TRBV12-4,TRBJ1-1,CASSLVQGPNTEAFF,TGTGCCAGCAGTTTAGTACAGGGGCCAAACACTGAAGCTTTCTTT
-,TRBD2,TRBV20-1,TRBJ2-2,CSARDRAGLSGGATGELFF,TGCAGTGCTAGAGATCGGGCGGGACTCAGCGGGGGGGCCACCGGGGAGCTGTTTTTT
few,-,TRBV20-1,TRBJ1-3,CSARRGSSSGNTIYF,TGCAGTGCTAGAAGGGGTTCGAGCTCTGGAAACACCATATATTTT
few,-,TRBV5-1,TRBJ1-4,CASSGNSATNEKLFF,TGCGCCAGCAGCGGGAACAGTGCAACTAATGAAAAACTGTTTTTT
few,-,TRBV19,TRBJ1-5,CASSISGANSNQPQHF,TGTGCCAGTAGTATATCGGGGGCTAATAGCAATCAGCCCCAGCATTTT
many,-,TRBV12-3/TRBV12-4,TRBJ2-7,CASSPPFLGGPYEQYF,TGTGCCAGCAGTCCCCCCTTTTTAGGGGGTCCGTACGAGCAGTACTTC
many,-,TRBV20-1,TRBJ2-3,CSAILGGTDTQYF,TGCAGTGCTATCCTTGGGGGCACAGATACGCAGTATTTT
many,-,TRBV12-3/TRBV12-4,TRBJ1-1,CASSPMNTEAFF,TGTGCCAGCTCCCCAATGAACACTGAAGCTTTCTTT
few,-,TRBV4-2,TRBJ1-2,CASRETARNGYTF,TGTGCCAGCAGGGAGACAGCTAGAAATGGCTACACCTTC
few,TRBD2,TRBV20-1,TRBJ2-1,CSARRPQLAGGHNEQFF,TGCAGTGCTAGGCGCCCTCAACTAGCGGGAGGCCACAATGAGCAGTTCTTC
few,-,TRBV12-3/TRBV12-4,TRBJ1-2,CASSFLEIDGYTF,TGTGCCAGCAGTTTTCTAGAAATCGATGGCTACACCTTC
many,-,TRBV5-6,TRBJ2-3,CASSLVKRPQYF,TGTGCCAGCAGCTTGGTTAAGCGTCCGCAGTATTTT
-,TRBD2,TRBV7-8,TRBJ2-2,CASSSTSGLNTGELFF,TGTGCCAGCAGCTCAACTAGCGGACTGAACACCGGGGAGCTGTTTTTT
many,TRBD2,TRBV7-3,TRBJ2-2,CASSLFPGGNKNTGELFF,TGTGCCAGCAGCTTATTCCCGGGGGGGAACAAGAACACCGGGGAGCTGTTTTTT
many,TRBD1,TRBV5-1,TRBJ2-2,CASSFGQGPTGELFF,TGCGCCAGCAGCTTTGGACAGGGTCCCACCGGGGAGCTGTTTTTT
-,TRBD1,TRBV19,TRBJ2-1,CASSIGSGTGINEQFF,TGTGCCAGTAGTATCGGGTCAGGGACAGGGATAAATGAGCAGTTCTTC
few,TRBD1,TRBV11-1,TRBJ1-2,CASSLRTGTKYLYGYTF,TGTGCCAGCAGCCTCCGGACAGGGACCAAATACCTCTATGGCTACACCTTC
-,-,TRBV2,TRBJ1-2,CASSEGPGNGYTF,TGTGCCAGCAGTGAAGGTCCAGGGAACGGCTACACCTTC
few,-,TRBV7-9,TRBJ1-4,CATSTGANEKLFF,TGTGCCACCTCCACAGGCGCTAATGAAAAACTGTTTTTT
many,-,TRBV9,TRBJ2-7,CASSKEQTNEQYF,TGTGCCAGCAGCAAGGAGCAGACTAACGAGCAGTACTTC
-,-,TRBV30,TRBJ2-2,CAWTPPIDRDGYTGELFF,TGTGCCTGGACTCCTCCTATCGACCGGGACGGTTACACCGGGGAGCTGTTTTTT
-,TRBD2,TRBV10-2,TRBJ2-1,CASTPSGRSYNEQFF,TGCGCCAGCACCCCCAGCGGGAGGTCCTACAATGAGCAGTTCTTC
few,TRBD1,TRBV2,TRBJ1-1,CASTRDSRLMNTEAFF,TGTGCCAGCACCAGGGACAGCCGCCTCATGAACACTGAAGCTTTCTTT
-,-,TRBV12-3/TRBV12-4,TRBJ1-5,CASSFSGRPLNQPQHF,TGTGCCAGCAGTTTTAGTGGCCGGCCTCTTAATCAGCCCCAGCATTTT
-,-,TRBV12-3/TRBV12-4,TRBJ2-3,CASSNQKKGGTDTQYF,TGTGCCAGCAGTAACCAGAAGAAAGGGGGCACAGATACGCAGTATTTT
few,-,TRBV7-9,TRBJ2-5,CASSLVTWETQYF,TGTGCCAGCAGCTTAGTCACCTGGGAGACCCAGTACTTC
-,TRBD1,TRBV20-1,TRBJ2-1,CSAIRQGSYNEQFF,TGCAGTGCAATCCGACAGGGATCCTACAATGAGCAGTTCTTC
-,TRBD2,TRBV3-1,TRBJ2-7,CASSPSGGSSSYEQYF,TGTGCCAGCAGCCCTAGCGGGGGATCGAGCTCCTACGAGCAGTACTTC
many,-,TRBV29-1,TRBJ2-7,CSVERLLPGEQYF,TGCAGCGTTGAAAGGCTACTCCCAGGCGAGCAGTACTTC
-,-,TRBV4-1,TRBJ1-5,CASSQNALGSNQPQHF,TGCGCCAGCAGCCAGAACGCTCTCGGTAGCAATCAGCCCCAGCATTTT
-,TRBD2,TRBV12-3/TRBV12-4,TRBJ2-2,CASSIPPGLAGGNTGELFF,TGTGCCAGCAGTATCCCGCCGGGACTAGCGGGGGGGAACACCGGGGAGCTGTTTTTT
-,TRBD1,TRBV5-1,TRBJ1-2,CASSEGQGSYGYTF,TGCGCCAGCAGCGAGGGACAGGGGTCCTATGGCTACACCTTC
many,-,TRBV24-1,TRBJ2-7,CATSPQGDEQYF,TGTGCCACCAGTCCCCAGGGAGACGAGCAGTACTTC
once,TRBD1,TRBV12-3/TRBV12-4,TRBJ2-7,CASSRQGGSYEQYF,TGTGCCAGCAGCAGACAGGGTGGGTCCTACGAGCAGTACTTC
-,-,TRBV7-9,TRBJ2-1,CASSLARGADEQFF,TGTGCCAGCAGCTTAGCAAGGGGGGCGGATGAGCAGTTCTTC
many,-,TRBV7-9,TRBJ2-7,CASSNKTYEQYF,TGTGCCAGCAGCAATAAAACCTACGAGCAGTACTTC
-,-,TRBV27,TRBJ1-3,CASSLRVPYSGNTIYF,TGTGCCAGCAGCCTCAGAGTTCCTTACTCTGGAAACACCATATATTTT
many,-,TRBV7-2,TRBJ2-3,CASSLAFVLKTDTQYF,TGTGCCAGCAGCTTAGCTTTTGTACTAAAGACAGATACGCAGTATTTT
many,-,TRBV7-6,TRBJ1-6,CATQLLDGNSPLHF,TGTGCCACCCAGCTACTCGACGGGAATTCACCCCTCCACTTT
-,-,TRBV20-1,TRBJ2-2,CSAREGNTGELFF,TGCAGTGCTAGAGAGGGTAACACCGGGGAGCTGTTTTTT
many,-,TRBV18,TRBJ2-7,CASSTRERDEQYF,TGTGCCAGCTCAACCCGGGAAAGGGACGAGCAGTACTTC
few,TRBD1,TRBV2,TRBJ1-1,CASSETGVTEAFF,TGTGCCAGCAGTGAGACAGGGGTCACTGAAGCTTTCTTT
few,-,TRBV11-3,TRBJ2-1,CASSLGLVAAAGLGNEQFF,TGTGCCAGCAGCTTAGGACTAGTAGCCGCCGCCGGATTGGGAAATGAGCAGTTCTTC
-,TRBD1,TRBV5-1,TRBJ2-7,CASRLSGQALPEQYF,TGCGCCAGCAGACTCTCGGGACAGGCCCTCCCCGAGCAGTACTTC